This T cell receptor beta chain was identified in a study of cytomegalovirus exposure and HLA in healthy donors. Primers: 60 Vbeta forward and 13 Jbeta reverse. The table came from immunoSEQ multiplex PCR; TCRdb's copy has only in-frame clones and leaves some out. In the table there are about 180,000 clones, over 65% of which are singletons. CDR3 length: 18 amino acids. Germline loops: CDR1 MNHEY, CDR2 SMNVEV (reference sequence). V gave up 2 bases and J gave up 6 bases; unmatched junction bases: 10. Sequencing used PBMCs. The receptor was isolated from a young man in good health and CMV-seronegative. The chain couples TRBV27 to TRBJ2-2; 12 positions match TRBD1. CDR3 region: CASSLRGTGGTSAGELFF. The CDR3 DNA reads TGTGCCAGCAGTTTAAGAGGGACAGGGGGCACCTCCGCCGGGGAGCTGTTTTTT.